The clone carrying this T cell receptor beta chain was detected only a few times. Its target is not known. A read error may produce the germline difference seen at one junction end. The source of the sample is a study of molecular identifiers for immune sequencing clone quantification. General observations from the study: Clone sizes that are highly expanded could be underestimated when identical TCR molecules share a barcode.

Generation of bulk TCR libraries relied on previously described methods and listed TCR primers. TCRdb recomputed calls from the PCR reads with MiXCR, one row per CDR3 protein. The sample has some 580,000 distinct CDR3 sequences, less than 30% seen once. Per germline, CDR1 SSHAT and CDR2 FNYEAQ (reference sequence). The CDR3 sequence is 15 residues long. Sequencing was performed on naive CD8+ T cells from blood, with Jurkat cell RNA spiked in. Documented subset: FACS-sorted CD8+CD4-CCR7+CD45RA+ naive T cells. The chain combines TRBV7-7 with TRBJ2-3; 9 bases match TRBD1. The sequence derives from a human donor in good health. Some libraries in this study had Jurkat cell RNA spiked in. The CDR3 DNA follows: TGTGCTAGCAGCTTAGGGGACAGGGTTACAGATACGCAGTATTTT. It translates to CASSLGDRVTDTQYF.